This TCR beta chain was documented in a study of cytomegalovirus exposure and HLA in healthy donors. Study background: An early release of data contained about 85 million unique TCRs, which came from HLA-typed donors.

For this clone: Its cognate antigen is unknown.

The CDR3 is 11 residues long. V was trimmed by 4 bases and J by 8 bases, leaving 6 bases between them. CDR1 MNHEY and CDR2 SMNVEV come from the germline V gene (reference sequence). Broader study findings: Among TCR beta chains, those listed as cytomegalovirus-associated numbered about 150. Earlier findings revealed that most TCR beta V segments proved productive either about 90% or about 30% of the time. Across HLA loci, a later analysis found differing TCR association rates, with DRB1 most and HLA-C fewest.

A multiplex PCR was run with 60 Vbeta primers and 13 Jbeta primers. Sequenced by immunoSEQ multiplex PCR; TCRdb stores in-frame clones only, minus some. The sample yields roughly 100,000 clones, 71% seen once. The clonotype originates from a female donor in good health and CMV-seronegative. The chain employs TRBV27 and TRBJ2-1, with a weak D call TRBD1 (5 bases). The sequenced sample consisted of PBMCs. CDR3 coding DNA: TGTGCCAGCAGTTGGGGCGATGAGCAGTTCTTC. Protein: CASSWGDEQFF.